Listed below are T cell receptor beta chains from one sample, sequenced in a study of spatial heterogeneity in lung cancer. TCRdb reprocessed the 5' RACE reads via MiXCR and lists one record per CDR3 protein. The table has roughly 36,000 distinct CDR3 sequences, roughly 5.2% seen once. The sequenced sample was PBMCs, obtained at surgery. The receptors originated from a male donor with early-stage non-small cell lung cancer. CDR3s include the opening cysteine and the closing phenylalanine or tryptophan. A D gene is named only where the DNA matches it firmly. Clone size, where shown, is once, few, many, or a class for clones that have expanded.

J: TRBJ2-1
V: TRBV5-1
D: TRBD2
size: few
CDR3: CASSLVAGGMNEQFF

J: TRBJ2-7
V: TRBV21-1
D: NA
size: many
CDR3: CASSKVPTASEQYF

J: TRBJ1-5
V: TRBV2
D: NA
size: NA
CDR3: CASTEISNQPQHF

J: TRBJ2-1
V: TRBV7-2
D: TRBD2
size: many
CDR3: CASSLDGTSRGREQFF

J: TRBJ2-3
V: TRBV7-2
D: NA
size: few
CDR3: CASSPRDSYTDTQYF

J: TRBJ2-6
V: TRBV27
D: NA
size: NA
CDR3: CASSYTHSGANVLTF

J: TRBJ1-5
V: TRBV11-2
D: NA
size: many
CDR3: CASSFGGSQPQHF

J: TRBJ1-1
V: TRBV7-9
D: NA
size: few
CDR3: CASSWARLMNTEAFF

J: TRBJ1-1
V: TRBV6-5
D: NA
size: many
CDR3: CASSDQRLSAFF

J: TRBJ1-1
V: TRBV7-2
D: NA
size: many
CDR3: CASSPHAGGGTEAFF

J: TRBJ2-7
V: TRBV11-2
D: NA
size: few
CDR3: CASSRLTGPGYEQYF

J: TRBJ2-5
V: TRBV5-6
D: NA
size: few
CDR3: CASSGGVVGETQYF

J: TRBJ2-2
V: TRBV27
D: TRBD1
size: many
CDR3: CASSLSFGQGPTGELFF

J: TRBJ2-4
V: TRBV2
D: NA
size: many
CDR3: CASSPEGGIQYF

J: TRBJ2-4
V: TRBV28
D: NA
size: many
CDR3: CASSFRGNIQYF

J: TRBJ2-1
V: TRBV7-3
D: NA
size: NA
CDR3: CASSLSTNRNEQFF

J: TRBJ1-2
V: TRBV7-2
D: NA
size: many
CDR3: CASSSRQANYGYTF

J: TRBJ1-5
V: TRBV6-5
D: NA
size: medium-sized
CDR3: CASSYPGQPQHF

J: TRBJ2-7
V: TRBV27
D: NA
size: medium-sized
CDR3: CASSLGLGSYEQYF

J: TRBJ2-3
V: TRBV11-2
D: TRBD1
size: many
CDR3: CASSLDWTGSDTQYF

J: TRBJ2-3
V: TRBV5-1
D: NA
size: few
CDR3: CASSRGPSADTQYF

J: TRBJ2-7
V: TRBV4-2
D: NA
size: many
CDR3: CASSQDEGRRDNSYEQYF

J: TRBJ1-3
V: TRBV12-3/TRBV12-4
D: NA
size: NA
CDR3: CASSPGLNGNTIYF

J: TRBJ2-7
V: TRBV3-1
D: NA
size: many
CDR3: CASSLAQDYEQYF

J: TRBJ1-1
V: TRBV10-3
D: NA
size: many
CDR3: CAISESRAGGNTEAFF

J: TRBJ2-7
V: TRBV7-2
D: TRBD2
size: many
CDR3: CASSSHWGGVEQYF

J: TRBJ1-1
V: TRBV4-2
D: TRBD1
size: medium-sized
CDR3: CASSQEPGGTEAFF

J: TRBJ2-5
V: TRBV11-2
D: NA
size: NA
CDR3: CASSLGPLTQGTQYF

J: TRBJ2-5
V: TRBV7-9
D: TRBD1
size: few
CDR3: CASSLMGQGGETQYF

J: TRBJ2-1
V: TRBV12-3/TRBV12-4
D: NA
size: few
CDR3: CASRTGVGNEQFF

J: TRBJ2-7
V: TRBV7-2
D: NA
size: many
CDR3: CASSLSTVSSYEQYF

J: TRBJ1-2
V: TRBV20-1
D: NA
size: NA
CDR3: CSAEGGNYNYGYTF

J: TRBJ1-1
V: TRBV5-1
D: NA
size: many
CDR3: CASSLFYDTTEAFF

J: TRBJ2-7
V: TRBV27
D: TRBD2
size: many
CDR3: CASREALGVGEQYF

J: TRBJ2-2
V: TRBV4-2
D: NA
size: few
CDR3: CASSQEIRGAGELFF

J: TRBJ2-1
V: TRBV6-5
D: NA
size: NA
CDR3: CASRGLHEQFF

J: TRBJ1-2
V: TRBV19
D: NA
size: NA
CDR3: CASSFRRANYGYTF

J: TRBJ2-7
V: TRBV7-9
D: NA
size: few
CDR3: CASSKVGSSYEQYF

J: TRBJ2-7
V: TRBV20-1
D: NA
size: many
CDR3: CSASLTGSREQYF

J: TRBJ2-7
V: TRBV7-9
D: TRBD1
size: NA
CDR3: CASSPRLGQHHDYEQYF